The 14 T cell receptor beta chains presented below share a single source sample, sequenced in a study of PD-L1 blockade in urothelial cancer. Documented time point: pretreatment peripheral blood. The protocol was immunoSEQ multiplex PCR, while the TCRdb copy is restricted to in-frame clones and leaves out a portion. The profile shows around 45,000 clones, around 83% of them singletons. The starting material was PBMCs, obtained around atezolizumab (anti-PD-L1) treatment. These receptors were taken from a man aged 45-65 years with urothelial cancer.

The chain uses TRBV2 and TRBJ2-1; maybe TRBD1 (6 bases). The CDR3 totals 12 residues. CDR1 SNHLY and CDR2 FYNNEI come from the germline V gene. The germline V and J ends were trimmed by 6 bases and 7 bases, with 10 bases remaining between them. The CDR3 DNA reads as TGTGCCAGCAGACTCCAGGGGAATGAGCAGTTCTTC. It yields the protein CASRLQGNEQFF.

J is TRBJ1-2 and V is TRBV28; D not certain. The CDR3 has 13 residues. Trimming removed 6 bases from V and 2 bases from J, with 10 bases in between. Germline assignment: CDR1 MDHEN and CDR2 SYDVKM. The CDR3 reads CASSLGLNYGYTF. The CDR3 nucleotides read TGTGCCAGCAGCCTCGGACTCAACTATGGCTACACCTTC.

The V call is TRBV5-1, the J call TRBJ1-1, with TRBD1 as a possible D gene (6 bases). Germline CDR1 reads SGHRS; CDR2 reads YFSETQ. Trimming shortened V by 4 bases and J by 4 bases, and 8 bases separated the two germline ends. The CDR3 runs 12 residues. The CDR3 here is CASSLRGTEAFF. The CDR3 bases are TGCGCCAGCAGCCTCAGGGGCACTGAAGCTTTCTTT.

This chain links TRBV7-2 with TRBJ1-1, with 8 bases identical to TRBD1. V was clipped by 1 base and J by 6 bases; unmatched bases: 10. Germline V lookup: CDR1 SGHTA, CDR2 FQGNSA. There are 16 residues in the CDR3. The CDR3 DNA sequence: TGTGCCAGCAGCTTAGAGCGCAGGGGGCCTTCCTCTGAAGCTTTCTTT. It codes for CASSLERRGPSSEAFF.

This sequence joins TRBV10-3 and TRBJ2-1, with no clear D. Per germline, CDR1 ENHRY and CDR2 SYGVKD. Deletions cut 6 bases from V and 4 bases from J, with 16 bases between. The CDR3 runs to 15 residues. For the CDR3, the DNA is TGTGCCATCAGCCCATCTACCACTAATTACAATGAGCAGTTCTTC. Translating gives CAISPSTTNYNEQFF.

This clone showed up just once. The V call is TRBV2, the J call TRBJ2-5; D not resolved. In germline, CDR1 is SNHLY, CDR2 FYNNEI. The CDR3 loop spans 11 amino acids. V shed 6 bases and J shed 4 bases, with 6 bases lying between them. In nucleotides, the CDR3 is TGTGCCAGCAGCCCTGTAGAGACCCAGTACTTC. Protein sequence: CASSPVETQYF. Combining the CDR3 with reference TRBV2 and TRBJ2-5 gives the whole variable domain EPEVTQTPSHQVTQMGQEVILRCVPISNHLYFYWYRQILGQKVEFLVSFYNNEISEKSEIFDDQFSVERPDGSNFTLKIRSTKLEDSAMYFCASSPVETQYFGPGTRLLVL.

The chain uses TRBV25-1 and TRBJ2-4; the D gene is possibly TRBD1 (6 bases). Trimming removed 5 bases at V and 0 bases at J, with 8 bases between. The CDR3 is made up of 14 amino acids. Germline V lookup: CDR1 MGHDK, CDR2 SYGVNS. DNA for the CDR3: TGTGCCAGCAGTCGGACAGTAGCCAAAAACATTCAGTACTTC. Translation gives CASSRTVAKNIQYF.

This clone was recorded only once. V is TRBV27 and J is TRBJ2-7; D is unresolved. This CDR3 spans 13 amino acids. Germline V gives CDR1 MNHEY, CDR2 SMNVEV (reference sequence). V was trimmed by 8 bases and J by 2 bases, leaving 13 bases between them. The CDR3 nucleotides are TGTGCCAGCTTCTCCCGAGGCACCTACGAGCAGTACTTC. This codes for CASFSRGTYEQYF.

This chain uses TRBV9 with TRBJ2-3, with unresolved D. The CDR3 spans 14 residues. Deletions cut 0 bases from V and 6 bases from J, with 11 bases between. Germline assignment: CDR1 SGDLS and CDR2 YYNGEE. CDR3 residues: CASSVEGWSDTQYF. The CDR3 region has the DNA TGTGCCAGCAGCGTAGAAGGATGGAGTGATACGCAGTATTTT.

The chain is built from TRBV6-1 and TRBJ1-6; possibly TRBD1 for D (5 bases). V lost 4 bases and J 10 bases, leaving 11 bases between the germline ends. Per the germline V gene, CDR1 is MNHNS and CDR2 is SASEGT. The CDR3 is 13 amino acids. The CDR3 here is CASSAGGGSPLHF. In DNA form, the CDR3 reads TGTGCCAGCAGTGCTGGGGGAGGGTCACCCCTCCACTTT.

Here the CDR3 reads CAWRPRRGRSGTDTQYF. In DNA form, the CDR3 reads TGTGCCTGGAGACCACGCAGGGGGCGATCAGGCACAGATACGCAGTATTTT. This chain uses TRBV30 with TRBJ2-3; 8 bases are shared with TRBD1. CDR3 length: 17 residues. CDR1 and CDR2 (germline): GTSNPN, SVGIG (reference sequence). Trimming cost V 3 bases and J 1 base; bases outside gene matches: 12.

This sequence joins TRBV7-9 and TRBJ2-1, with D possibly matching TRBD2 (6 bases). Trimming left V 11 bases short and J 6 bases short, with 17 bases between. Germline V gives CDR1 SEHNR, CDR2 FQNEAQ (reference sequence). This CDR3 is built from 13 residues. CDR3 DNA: TGTGCCTACGGGAGCCTAGCCCCCAATGAGCAGTTCTTC. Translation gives CAYGSLAPNEQFF.

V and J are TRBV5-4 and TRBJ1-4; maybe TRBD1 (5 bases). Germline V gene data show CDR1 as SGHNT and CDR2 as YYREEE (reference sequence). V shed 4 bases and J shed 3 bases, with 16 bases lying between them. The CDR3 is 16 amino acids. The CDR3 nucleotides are TGTGCCAGCAGCCCCACGCCCAGGGATCCTAATGAAAAACTGTTTTTT. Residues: CASSPTPRDPNEKLFF.

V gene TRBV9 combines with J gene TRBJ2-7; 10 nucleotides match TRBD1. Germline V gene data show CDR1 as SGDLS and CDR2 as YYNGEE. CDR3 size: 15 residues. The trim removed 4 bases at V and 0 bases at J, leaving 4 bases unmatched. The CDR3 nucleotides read TGTGCCAGCAGCCCCGGGGACAGGGGCTCCTACGAGCAGTACTTC. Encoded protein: CASSPGDRGSYEQYF.